Presented here are 8 T cell receptor beta chains from one specimen sequenced in a study of blood T cell repertoires in COVID-19. Generated by immunoSEQ multiplex PCR, the TCRdb table keeps only in-frame clones and is missing some. The sample has 130,000 to 150,000 clones, 70% to 90% seen once. Material for sequencing was peripheral blood. The receptors derive from an older woman with COVID-19, enrolled during active disease.

This chain links TRBV24-1 with TRBJ2-1, with 8 bases identical to TRBD2. The CDR3 totals 15 residues. The V segment lost 5 bases and the J segment 9 bases; nucleotides outside the gene matches: 11. CDR1 and CDR2 (germline): KGHDR, SFDVKD. The chain's CDR3 is CATSGASGGGGEQFF. The CDR3 DNA sequence: TGTGCCACCAGTGGGGCGAGCGGGGGCGGCGGTGAGCAGTTCTTC.

The CDR3 region has the DNA TGTGCCAGCAGCCCCCAGGGGAGGGAGGTTAATTACGAGCAGTACTTC. This gives the protein CASSPQGREVNYEQYF. This rearrangement joins TRBV7-8 to TRBJ2-7, with D possibly TRBD2 on 7 matching bases. CDR3 length: 16 amino acids. Germline-derived CDR1 and CDR2 are SGHVS and FQNEAQ. Trimming removed 5 bases at V and 4 bases at J, with 21 bases between.

As DNA, the CDR3 is TGTGCCAGCTCACCAGGCAGGGAGGAGAATTCACCCCTCCACTTT. It is translated as CASSPGREENSPLHF. The V and J genes are TRBV18 and TRBJ1-6; a possible D gene is TRBD1 (5 bases). This CDR3 comprises 15 residues. V was shortened by 2 bases and J by 7 bases, with 12 bases between the two germline ends. The germline V gene encodes CDR1 KGHSH and CDR2 LQKENI.

This chain links TRBV4-2 with TRBJ2-3; 9 bases line up with TRBD2. Losses at the gene ends were 2 bases for V and 4 bases for J; bases not matched to a gene: 4. The CDR3 has 15 residues. Germline loops: CDR1 LGHNA, CDR2 YNFKEQ. The chain's CDR3 is CASSQTGGGADTQYF. Written as DNA, the CDR3 is TGTGCCAGCAGCCAAACTGGCGGGGGGGCAGATACGCAGTATTTT.

The sample holds one count of this clone. This chain joins TRBV19 and TRBJ1-6; D is undetermined. The CDR3 has 14 residues. Trimming stripped 2 bases from V and 8 bases from J, with 10 bases between. Germline CDR1 is LNHDA and CDR2 is SQIVND (reference sequence). The DNA of the CDR3 is TGTGCCAGTAGTATAATCGGGGAGGATTCACCCCTCCACTTT. Its translation is CASSIIGEDSPLHF. Combining the CDR3 with reference TRBV19 and TRBJ1-6 gives the whole variable domain DGGITQSPKYLFRKEGQNVTLSCEQNLNHDAMYWYRQDPGQGLRLIYYSQIVNDFQKGDIAEGYSVSREKKESFPLTVTSAQKNPTAFYLCASSIIGEDSPLHFGNGTRLTVT.

The chain is built from TRBV4-3 and TRBJ2-1; 10 positions agree with TRBD2. This CDR3 has 19 residues. After removal of 4 bases from V and 0 bases from J, the junction contained 12 bases not matched to a gene. Germline V lookup: CDR1 LGHNA, CDR2 YSLEER. CDR3 region: CASSRKYTSGDFSYNEQFF. DNA for the CDR3: TGCGCCAGCAGCCGAAAATATACTAGCGGGGACTTCTCCTACAATGAGCAGTTCTTC.

The chain employs TRBV7-2 and TRBJ2-3; 7 bases line up with TRBD1. Trimming cost V 5 bases and J 0 bases; bases outside gene matches: 2. This CDR3 is built from 14 residues. CDR1 and CDR2 from the germline V gene are SGHTA and FQGNSA. As DNA, the CDR3 is TGTGCCAGCAGCAGACAGGGTAGCACAGATACGCAGTATTTT. Translating gives CASSRQGSTDTQYF. Based on the CDR3 plus reference TRBV7-2 and TRBJ2-3, the full variable domain is GAGVSQSPSNKVTEKGKDVELRCDPISGHTALYWYRQSLGQGLEFLIYFQGNSAPDKSGLPSDRFSAERTGGSVSTLTIQRTQQEDSAVYLCASSRQGSTDTQYFGPGTRLTVL.

The sample holds a few counts of this clone. The chain links TRBV4-1 to TRBJ2-5; 16 bases agree with TRBD2. After removal of 1 base from V and 2 bases from J, the junction contained 1 base not matched to a gene. Germline values: CDR1 MGHRA, CDR2 YSYEKL. This CDR3 has 17 residues. DNA of the CDR3: TGCGCCAGCAGCCAAGCGGGACTAGCGGGGGGGCAAGAGACCCAGTACTTC. The encoded protein is CASSQAGLAGGQETQYF.